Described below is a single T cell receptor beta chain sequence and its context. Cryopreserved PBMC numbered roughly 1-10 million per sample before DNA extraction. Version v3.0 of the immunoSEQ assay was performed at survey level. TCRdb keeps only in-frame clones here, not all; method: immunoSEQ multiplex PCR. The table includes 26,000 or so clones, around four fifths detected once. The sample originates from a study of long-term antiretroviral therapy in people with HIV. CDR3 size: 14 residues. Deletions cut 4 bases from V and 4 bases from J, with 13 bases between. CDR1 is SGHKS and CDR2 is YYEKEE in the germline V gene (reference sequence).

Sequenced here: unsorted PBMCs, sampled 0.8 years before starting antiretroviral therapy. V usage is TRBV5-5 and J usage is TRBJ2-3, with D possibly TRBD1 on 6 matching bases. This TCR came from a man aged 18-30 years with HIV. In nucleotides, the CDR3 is TGTGCCAGCAGCCCCGGCCGACAGGCAGATACGCAGTATTTT. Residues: CASSPGRQADTQYF.